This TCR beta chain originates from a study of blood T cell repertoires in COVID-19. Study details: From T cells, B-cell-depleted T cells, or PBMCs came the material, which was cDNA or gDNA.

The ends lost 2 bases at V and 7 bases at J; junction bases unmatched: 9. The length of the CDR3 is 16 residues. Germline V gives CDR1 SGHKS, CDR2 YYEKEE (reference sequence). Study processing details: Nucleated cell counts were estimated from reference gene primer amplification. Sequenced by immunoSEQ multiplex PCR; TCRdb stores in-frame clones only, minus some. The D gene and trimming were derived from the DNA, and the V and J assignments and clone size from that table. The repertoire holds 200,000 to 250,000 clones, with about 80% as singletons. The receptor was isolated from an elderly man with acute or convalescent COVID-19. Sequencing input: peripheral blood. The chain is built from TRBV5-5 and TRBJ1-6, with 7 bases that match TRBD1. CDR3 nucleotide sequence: TGTGCCAGCAGCTTAATATTTGGACAGGCAAATTCACCCCTCCACTTT. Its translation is CASSLIFGQANSPLHF.